This TCR beta chain came from a study of PD-1 blockade in classical Hodgkin lymphoma. Repertoires were generated with immunoSEQ multiplex PCR, while TCRdb's copy carries only in-frame clones and drops some. Here the sample spans nearly 25,000 clones, approximately 81% being singletons. The patients all showed relapse after autologous stem cell transplantation, while their brentuximab vedotin exposure varied. A word on this clone: Its cognate antigen is unknown.

The study's findings and limits: While CD8+ TCR diversity did not rise significantly by C4D1, CD4+ TCR diversity did. At baseline, newly diagnosed patients reportedly showed less TCR diversity than healthy donors.

This receptor was obtained from a human donor with classical Hodgkin lymphoma. The sample was peripheral blood mononuclear cells (PBMCs), taken before the second cycle of nivolumab.

The CDR3 DNA follows: TGTGCCAGTGAGGGAGCGGGCCCCAACTACAATGAGCAGTTCTTC. Protein product: CASEGAGPNYNEQFF. The chain is built from TRBV19 and TRBJ2-1; TRBD2 is a possible D gene (6 bases). Per the germline V gene, CDR1 is LNHDA and CDR2 is SQIVND (reference sequence). This CDR3 has 15 residues. The germline V and J ends were trimmed by 8 bases and 3 bases, with 17 bases remaining between them. The full variable domain, in which reference TRBV19 and TRBJ2-1 provide the parts outside the CDR3, is DGGITQSPKYLFRKEGQNVTLSCEQNLNHDAMYWYRQDPGQGLRLIYYSQIVNDFQKGDIAEGYSVSREKKESFPLTVTSAQKNPTAFYLCASEGAGPNYNEQFFGPGTRLTVL.